Listed below are T cell receptor beta chains from one sample, sequenced in a study of vaccination effects on CD4 cells after COVID-19. Clones were sequenced by immunoSEQ multiplex PCR, and TCRdb holds only the in-frame ones, with some missing. The repertoire has about 73,000 clones, nearly 75% of them found once; the top ten carry roughly 2.3%. For these receptors, no antigen is known. Specimen: CD4+ T cells from PBMCs cultured without peptide, collected after COVID-19 vaccination. The receptors were gathered from a human donor who received a COVID-19 vaccine. Each CDR3 is given with its conserved first and last residue. The D gene is left open where the match is weak. Clone size, where shown, is once, few, many, or a class for clones that have expanded.

clone_size j_call d_call v_call cdr3_aa cdr3_nt
few TRBJ1-1 NA TRBV12-5 CASGKPYPSNTEAFF TGTGCTAGTGGTAAACCCTACCCGTCGAACACTGAAGCTTTCTTT
few TRBJ1-4 TRBD1 TRBV5-1 CASSLDMGQGSEKLFF TGCGCCAGCAGCTTGGATATGGGACAGGGCAGTGAAAAACTGTTTTTT
NA TRBJ2-2 NA TRBV7-2 CAIGDRVNTGELFF TGTGCCATCGGGGACCGGGTCAACACCGGGGAGCTGTTTTTT
NA TRBJ1-3 TRBD1 TRBV5-3 CARSVGRVSGQGRDTIYF TGTGCCAGAAGCGTTGGCCGAGTCTCCGGACAGGGCAGAGACACCATATATTTT
NA TRBJ2-5 NA TRBV24-1 CATSEGPIQETQYF TGTGCCACCAGTGAAGGGCCGATCCAAGAGACCCAGTACTTC
NA TRBJ1-2 TRBD1 TRBV2 CASSYGQARYGYTF TGTGCCAGCAGTTATGGACAGGCCCGGTATGGCTACACCTTC
few TRBJ1-5 TRBD1 TRBV14 CASNLTGVSNQPQHF TGTGCCAGCAACTTGACAGGGGTTAGCAATCAGCCCCAGCATTTT
NA TRBJ1-1 NA TRBV18 CASSPRNTEAFF TGTGCCAGCTCGCCAAGGAACACTGAAGCTTTCTTT
NA TRBJ1-5 TRBD1 TRBV18 CASSRQGSNQPQHF TGTGCCAGCTCACGACAGGGTAGCAATCAGCCCCAGCATTTT
NA TRBJ2-3 NA TRBV5-1 CASSPLGGTSTDTQYF TGCGCCAGCAGCCCCCTCGGGGGCACAAGCACAGATACGCAGTATTTT
NA TRBJ2-1 TRBD1 TRBV28 CASSLWTGGRNEQFF TGTGCCAGCAGTTTATGGACAGGGGGCCGTAATGAGCAGTTCTTC
NA TRBJ2-1 TRBD2 TRBV2 CASSVRTSTTEQFF TGTGCCAGCAGTGTTAGGACTAGCACGACTGAGCAGTTCTTC
NA TRBJ2-5 NA TRBV29-1 CSVGPGEETQYF TGCAGCGTTGGTCCAGGGGAAGAGACCCAGTACTTC
NA TRBJ2-1 TRBD2 TRBV2 CASRVSGGALSEQFF TGTGCCAGCAGAGTTAGCGGGGGGGCTCTAAGTGAGCAGTTCTTC
NA TRBJ1-2 NA TRBV7-3 CASSVSQGDGYTF TGTGCCAGCAGCGTGTCACAGGGAGATGGCTACACCTTC
once TRBJ2-2 NA TRBV7-3 CASSTGTTTGELFF TGTGCCAGCAGTACCGGGACAACCACCGGGGAGCTGTTTTTT
few TRBJ2-1 NA TRBV3-1/TRBV3-2 CASSPEIGLGYNEQFF TGTGCCAGCAGCCCAGAGATCGGACTGGGTTACAATGAGCAGTTCTTC
NA TRBJ2-6 NA TRBV27 CASSLSRGHGANVLTF TGTGCCAGCAGTTTATCGCGGGGGCATGGGGCCAACGTCCTGACTTTC
NA TRBJ1-5 NA TRBV4-1 CASSQGRGENQPQHF TGCGCCAGCAGCCAAGGCCGAGGGGAGAATCAGCCCCAGCATTTT
NA TRBJ2-3 NA TRBV5-1 CASSLRIMEFTDTQYF TGCGCCAGCAGCTTGAGGATTATGGAGTTCACAGATACGCAGTATTTT
NA TRBJ2-2 NA TRBV6-2/TRBV6-3 CASSYVGSNTGELFF TGTGCCAGCAGTTACGTCGGATCGAACACCGGGGAGCTGTTTTTT
few TRBJ2-2 NA TRBV5-1 CASSLVALIGTGELFF TGCGCCAGCAGCTTGGTAGCCCTAATCGGGACCGGGGAGCTGTTTTTT
once TRBJ1-2 TRBD1 TRBV6-1 CASSEPGTGGYGYTF TGTGCCAGCAGTGAACCTGGGACAGGTGGCTATGGCTACACCTTC
NA TRBJ1-2 TRBD1 TRBV6-1 CASSEIRGLVYGYTF TGTGCCAGCAGTGAAATCAGGGGGCTCGTCTATGGCTACACCTTC
NA TRBJ1-1 NA TRBV5-1 CASSSGPNTEAFF TGCGCCAGCAGCTCCGGACCGAACACTGAAGCTTTCTTT
NA TRBJ2-2 TRBD2 TRBV5-4 CASSPGLAGGPNTGELFF TGTGCCAGCAGCCCGGGACTAGCGGGGGGGCCGAACACCGGGGAGCTGTTTTTT
NA TRBJ2-5 NA TRBV29-1 CSVEEPGKETQYF TGCAGCGTTGAAGAACCCGGGAAGGAGACCCAGTACTTC
NA TRBJ2-3 NA TRBV19 CASSARDTDTQYF TGTGCCAGTAGTGCCCGGGACACAGATACGCAGTATTTT
NA TRBJ1-4 NA TRBV28 CATPSRPGPTGEKLFF TGTGCCACCCCTTCACGCCCGGGACCCACGGGCGAAAAACTGTTTTTT
NA TRBJ2-3 NA TRBV24-1 CATSDLKTGTDTQYF TGTGCCACCAGTGACCTTAAAACAGGTACAGATACGCAGTATTTT
NA TRBJ2-3 NA TRBV7-2 CASSLGRGLARGGQYF TGTGCCAGCAGCTTAGGGAGGGGGCTAGCGCGTGGTGGGCAGTATTTT
NA TRBJ2-5 NA TRBV18 CASSPTQETQYF TGTGCCAGCTCACCGACCCAAGAGACCCAGTACTTC
once TRBJ2-5 NA TRBV5-4 CASSRDIVWDQYF TGTGCCAGCAGTAGGGACATCGTTTGGGACCAGTACTTC
NA TRBJ1-1 TRBD1 TRBV19 CASSPRDRGTEAFF TGTGCCAGTAGTCCGAGGGACAGGGGGACTGAAGCTTTCTTT
NA TRBJ1-2 NA TRBV11-2 CASSSRYRDPYGYTF TGTGCCAGCAGCTCCCGTTACAGGGATCCCTATGGCTACACCTTC
NA TRBJ1-6 NA TRBV18 CASSPRSTTLLDNSPLHF TGTGCCAGCTCACCAAGGAGCACAACGCTTTTGGATAATTCACCCCTCCACTTT
NA TRBJ2-2 NA TRBV9 CASTRTGAPNTGELFF TGTGCCAGCACCCGTACGGGGGCCCCGAACACCGGGGAGCTGTTTTTT
NA TRBJ2-5 NA TRBV29-1 CSVGVGETQYF TGCAGCGTTGGGGTAGGGGAGACCCAGTACTTC
NA TRBJ1-5 NA TRBV7-2 CASSLQRGGNQPQHF TGTGCCAGCAGCTTACAGCGGGGTGGGAATCAGCCCCAGCATTTT
few TRBJ1-2 TRBD1 TRBV7-9 CASSLGQGNGYTF TGTGCCAGCAGCTTAGGACAGGGTAATGGCTACACCTTC